One and the same sample provided the 29 T cell receptor beta chains below, sequenced in a study of post-analysis software for immune sequencing data. Broader study findings: There were five TRBV segments more frequent in patients than controls, and TRBV5-6, TRBV5-1 and TRBV20-1 were among them.

The antigens for these receptors are not known. Prepared libraries of TCR beta cDNA carried unique molecular identifiers. In TCRdb, the PCR reads were re-called with MiXCR into one record per CDR3 protein. The sample holds about 400,000 distinct CDR3 sequences, roughly 36% seen once. The sequenced material came from blood. Every receptor here comes from a girl aged 5 to 17 with multiple sclerosis.

V usage is TRBV6-2 or TRBV6-3 and J usage is TRBJ2-3; 7 bases map to TRBD2. V dropped 0 bases and J dropped 3; count of bases not matched to a gene: 3. CDR1 and CDR2 from the germline V gene are MNHEY and SVGEGT. This CDR3 region has 15 residues. The CDR3 DNA sequence: TGTGCCAGCAGTTACTCTCTCGGGGGGACAGATACGCAGTATTTT. As protein: CASSYSLGGTDTQYF.

The CDR3: CAISGKTGGLRETQYF. As DNA, the CDR3 is TGTGCCATCAGTGGAAAAACGGGGGGGCTCCGAGAGACCCAGTACTTC. The chain joins TRBV10-3 to TRBJ2-5, with 8 bases lining up with TRBD2. CDR1 is ENHRY and CDR2 is SYGVKD in the germline V gene. The CDR3 sequence is 16 residues long. Trimming cost V 4 bases and J 4 bases; bases outside gene matches: 11.

This clonotype turned up a few times. J is TRBJ1-6 and V is TRBV4-3; weak D call: TRBD1 (5 bases). The CDR3 is made up of 17 amino acids. V lost 0 bases and J 5 bases, leaving 14 bases between the germline ends. Germline assignment: CDR1 LGHNA and CDR2 YSLEER. CDR3 loop: CASSQDGTGTDNSPLHF. The DNA of the CDR3 is TGCGCCAGCAGCCAAGACGGTACCGGGACGGATAATTCACCCCTCCACTTT.

In its sample, this clonotype was seen a few times. The chain couples TRBV6-5 to TRBJ2-3, with a weak D call TRBD2 (6 bases). Germline V CDR1 and CDR2: MNHEY, SVGAGI. Trimming cost V 2 bases and J 6 bases, with 6 bases left between them. CDR3 size: 12 residues. This CDR3 is CASSYAGDTQYF. The CDR3 DNA reads TGTGCCAGCAGTTACGCGGGGGATACGCAGTATTTT.

This sequence joins TRBV20-1 and TRBJ1-1; TRBD1 matches 10 bases. CDR1 DFQATT and CDR2 SNEGSKA come from the germline V gene (reference sequence). Trimming at V came to 2 bases and at J to 4 bases, leaving 25 bases not matched to a gene. This CDR3 has 21 amino acids. CDR3 protein: CSARPLASDRGHRDLSTEAFF. In nucleotides, the CDR3 is TGCAGTGCTAGACCATTAGCTTCCGACAGGGGGCATCGAGATTTGAGCACTGAAGCTTTCTTT.

CDR3 amino acids: CASSKPLVRRDTEAFF. For the CDR3, the DNA is TGTGCCAGCAGCAAACCCCTAGTGAGGAGGGACACTGAAGCTTTCTTT. The V and J genes are TRBV6-6 and TRBJ1-1; D gene ambiguous. CDR1 and CDR2 from the germline V gene are MNHNY and SVGAGI (reference sequence). This CDR3 spans 16 amino acids. The V and J ends lost 6 bases and 3 bases respectively, with 20 bases between them.

V is TRBV11-2 and J is TRBJ1-1; maybe TRBD1 (6 bases). Germline lookup yields CDR1 SGHAT and CDR2 FQNNGV. Deletions cut 5 bases from V and 3 bases from J, with 10 bases between. The CDR3 totals 13 residues. CDR3 residues: CASSTDSHTEAFF. In nucleotides, the CDR3 is TGTGCCAGCAGCACGGACAGCCACACTGAAGCTTTCTTT.

In its sample, this clonotype was seen a few times. The chain recombines TRBV2 with TRBJ2-4; TRBD1 might be the D (5 bases). The CDR3 is made up of 13 amino acids. The ends were cut back, 8 bases at V and 5 bases at J, with 13 bases in the middle. The germline gives CDR1 SNHLY, CDR2 FYNNEI. CDR3 DNA sequence: TGTGCCAGCGGACAAATACAGGAAAACATTCAGTACTTC. Amino acids: CASGQIQENIQYF.

This rearrangement joins TRBV7-3 to TRBJ2-3, with a weak D call TRBD1 (6 bases). The V end lost 5 bases, the J end lost 2 bases, and 11 bases lay between the germline ends. The CDR3 totals 14 residues. In germline, CDR1 is SGHTA, CDR2 FQGTGA. The CDR3 here is CASSAGDITDTQYF. The CDR3 DNA is TGTGCCAGCAGCGCCGGGGACATCACAGATACGCAGTATTTT.

The chain joins TRBV12-3 or TRBV12-4 to TRBJ1-5; D is unclear. CDR3 size: 15 residues. Trimming removed 2 bases at V and 9 bases at J, with 17 bases between. DNA of the CDR3: TGTGCCAGCAGTTTATTTCTTGGGCAGACGGGGCCCCAGCATTTT. Protein sequence: CASSLFLGQTGPQHF.

CDR3 bases: TGCAGCGTTGAAGAATCAACAGGAGTCTATGGCTACACCTTC. This sequence encodes CSVEESTGVYGYTF. The rearrangement joins TRBV29-1 to TRBJ1-2; TRBD1 might be the D (5 bases). There are 14 residues in the CDR3. Trimming stripped 0 bases from V and 4 bases from J, with 12 bases between. Germline values: CDR1 SQVTM, CDR2 ANQGSEA.

This chain uses TRBV10-3 with TRBJ2-4; D tentatively reads TRBD1 or TRBD2 (6 bases each). V gave up 4 bases and J gave up 15 bases, with 16 bases separating them. CDR3 length equals 12 residues. Germline assignment: CDR1 ENHRY and CDR2 SYGVKD. Here the CDR3 reads CAISVGGLDTYF. Written as DNA, the CDR3 is TGTGCCATCAGTGTAGGGGGACTTGATACGTACTTC.

The CDR3 nucleotides read TGCAGTGCGCCTAGACAGGGGGACTATGGCTACACCTTC. It translates to CSAPRQGDYGYTF. The chain links TRBV20-1 to TRBJ1-2, with 9 bases that match TRBD1. Germline V CDR1 and CDR2: DFQATT, SNEGSKA (reference sequence). CDR3 length: 13 amino acids. The junction had 5 bases not matched to a gene; V was cut back by 6 bases and J by 3 bases.

To note about this clonotype: One base away lies a much larger clone, so this may be a sequencing read error. The genes are TRBV6-1 and TRBJ2-1; 11 nucleotides line up with TRBD2. The germline gives CDR1 MNHNS, CDR2 SASEGT. V lost 6 bases, J lost 4 bases, and 5 bases stayed unmatched. This CDR3 region has 15 residues. CDR3 coding DNA: TGTGCCAGCAGCCAGGGACTAGCGGATTACAATGAGCAGTTCTTC. Amino acids: CASSQGLADYNEQFF.

This clonotype occurred a few times. V is TRBV7-9 and J is TRBJ2-5; D is possibly TRBD2 (5 bases). With the DNA end fitting TRBJ2-7 better, the J assignment may be wrong. The germline V gene encodes CDR1 SEHNR and CDR2 FQNEAQ (reference sequence). The CDR3 loop spans 16 amino acids. CDR3 coding DNA: TGTGCCAGCAGCCCCGTGGAAGGCGAGGACTTATACGAGCAGTACTTC. Translation gives CASSPVEGEDLYEQYF.

This clonotype was found once. The rearrangement uses TRBV9 and TRBJ2-6; 9 bases map to TRBD1. Germline values: CDR1 SGDLS, CDR2 YYNGEE. The CDR3 consists of 17 residues. With V trimmed by 1 base and J by 4 bases, 6 bases remained unmatched. CDR3 residues: CASSVRDRVLGANVLTF. CDR3 DNA sequence: TGTGCCAGCAGCGTACGGGACAGGGTGTTGGGGGCCAACGTCCTGACTTTC.

The chain recombines TRBV12-3 or TRBV12-4 with TRBJ2-3; D could derive from TRBD1 or TRBD2 (5 bases each). V was trimmed by 3 bases and J by 0 bases, leaving 16 bases between them. This CDR3 contains 17 residues. CDR3 nucleotides: TGTGCCAGCAGTTTCCGAGGGGAAGGCCGGAGCACAGATACGCAGTATTTT. This gives the protein CASSFRGEGRSTDTQYF.

V usage is TRBV12-3 or TRBV12-4 and J usage is TRBJ2-7; D possibly matches TRBD1 or TRBD2 (5 bases each). The CDR3 is 14 residues long. V dropped 7 bases and J dropped 2 bases, with 15 bases sitting between them. CDR3 DNA sequence: TGTGCCAGCACCCCGGGACCGCTAACCTACGAGCAGTACTTC. As protein: CASTPGPLTYEQYF.

This clonotype was detected only a few times. The chain recombines TRBV27 with TRBJ2-7; D is possibly TRBD1 or TRBD2 (5 bases each). Trimming took off 6 bases at V and 3 bases at J, with 27 bases between the two ends. Germline V lookup: CDR1 MNHEY, CDR2 SMNVEV (reference sequence). This CDR3 has 18 amino acids. The CDR3 region has the DNA TGTGCCAGCAGCCGAACGGGGCCGGGTCCTCTTGATAACTACGAGCAGTACTTC. This encodes CASSRTGPGPLDNYEQYF.

The chain links TRBV12-3 or TRBV12-4 to TRBJ1-5; perhaps TRBD1 as D (5 bases). The CDR3 is 15 residues long. V gave up 1 base and J gave up 0 bases, with 7 bases separating them. As DNA, the CDR3 is TGTGCCAGCAGTTTAGATGGGGCTAGCAATCAGCCCCAGCATTTT. Residues: CASSLDGASNQPQHF.

The gene calls are TRBV20-1 and TRBJ1-5; a possible D gene is TRBD1 (5 bases). The V gene lost 0 bases and the J gene lost 1 base, with 7 bases spanning the gap. The CDR3 runs 14 residues. Germline-derived CDR1 and CDR2 are DFQATT and SNEGSKA (reference sequence). The CDR3 sequence is CSAREGLSNQPQHF. The CDR3 DNA reads as TGCAGTGCTAGAGAGGGACTGAGCAATCAGCCCCAGCATTTT.

This clonotype was picked up one time. CDR3 region: CASSPGQGWNNEQFF. For the CDR3, the DNA is TGTGCCAGCTCACCTGGACAGGGGTGGAACAATGAGCAGTTCTTC. V gene TRBV18 combines with J gene TRBJ2-1, with 9 positions matching TRBD1. With 3 bases clipped from V and 5 bases from J, the junction kept 5 bases outside the gene matches. Germline-derived CDR1 and CDR2 are KGHSH and LQKENI. The CDR3 has 15 amino acids.

The chain has TRBV6-6 and TRBJ2-3; 8 positions agree with TRBD2. CDR1 and CDR2 (germline): MNHNY, SVGAGI (reference sequence). The CDR3 is 16 residues long. V dropped 5 bases and J dropped 1; count of bases not matched to a gene: 8. The CDR3: CASSPFMTSGTDTQYF. Written as DNA, the CDR3 is TGTGCCAGCAGTCCATTCATGACTAGCGGCACAGATACGCAGTATTTT.

The chain has TRBV7-2 and TRBJ2-7, with a possible D match to TRBD1 (6 bases). V shed 5 bases and J shed 3 bases, with 11 bases lying between them. The CDR3 runs 13 residues. CDR1 and CDR2 from the germline V gene are SGHTA and FQGNSA. CDR3 amino acids: CASSREGGYEQYF. The CDR3, as DNA: TGTGCCAGCAGCCGGGAAGGGGGCTACGAGCAGTACTTC.

This clonotype occurred a few times. The chain recombines TRBV7-2 with TRBJ1-2; TRBD1 matches 7 bases. The V segment lost 5 bases and the J segment 8 bases; nucleotides outside the gene matches: 11. This CDR3 has 14 amino acids. In germline, CDR1 is SGHTA, CDR2 FQGNSA. CDR3 coding DNA: TGTGCCAGCAGCCGGGACAGTCGGTGGTGGGGCTACACCTTC. It specifies CASSRDSRWWGYTF.

This clonotype was detected only a few times. The chain couples TRBV20-1 to TRBJ1-2; possible D gene TRBD1, 5 bases. In germline, CDR1 is DFQATT, CDR2 SNEGSKA (reference sequence). The ends were cut back, 2 bases at V and 8 bases at J, with 12 bases in the middle. The CDR3 has 12 residues. CDR3 bases: TGCAGTGCTAGACGGACAATGGGGGGCTACACCTTC. As protein: CSARRTMGGYTF.

This CDR3 reads CASEGHPNYGYTF. In DNA form, the CDR3 reads TGTGCCAGCGAGGGACACCCTAACTATGGCTACACCTTC. The J gene is TRBJ1-2, the V gene TRBV7-9; tentative D call: TRBD1 (6 bases). This CDR3 region has 13 residues. V was pared by 8 bases and J by 0 bases, with 10 bases between. CDR1 and CDR2 from the germline V gene are SEHNR and FQNEAQ (reference sequence).

The chain's CDR3 is CASPLQGEAYNEQFF. The CDR3 DNA sequence: TGCGCCAGCCCGCTGCAGGGGGAGGCCTACAATGAGCAGTTCTTC. The chain uses TRBV5-1 and TRBJ2-1; D might be TRBD1 (7 bases). The V and J ends lost 7 bases and 2 bases respectively, with 16 bases between them. This CDR3 comprises 15 residues. Germline V gene data show CDR1 as SGHRS and CDR2 as YFSETQ.

The chain carries TRBV5-8 and TRBJ2-7; D gene ambiguous. The CDR3 runs to 14 residues. Trimming cost V 0 bases and J 2 bases, with 9 bases left between them. CDR1 and CDR2 from the germline V gene are SGHTS and YDEGEE. The CDR3 DNA reads TGTGCCAGCAGCTTGGGATCCGGAACCTACGAGCAGTACTTC. Protein product: CASSLGSGTYEQYF.